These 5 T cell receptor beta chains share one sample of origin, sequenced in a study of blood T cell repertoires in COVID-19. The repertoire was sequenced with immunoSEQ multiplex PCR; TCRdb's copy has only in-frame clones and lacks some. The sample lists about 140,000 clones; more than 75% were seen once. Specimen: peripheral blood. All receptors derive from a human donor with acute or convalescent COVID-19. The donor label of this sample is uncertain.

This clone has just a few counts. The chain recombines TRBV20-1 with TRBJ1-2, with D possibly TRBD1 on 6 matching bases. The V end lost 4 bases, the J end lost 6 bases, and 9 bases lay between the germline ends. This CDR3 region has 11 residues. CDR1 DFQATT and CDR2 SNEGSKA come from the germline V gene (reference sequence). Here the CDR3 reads CSATYRDGYTF. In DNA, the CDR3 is TGCAGTGCTACCTACAGGGATGGCTACACCTTC.

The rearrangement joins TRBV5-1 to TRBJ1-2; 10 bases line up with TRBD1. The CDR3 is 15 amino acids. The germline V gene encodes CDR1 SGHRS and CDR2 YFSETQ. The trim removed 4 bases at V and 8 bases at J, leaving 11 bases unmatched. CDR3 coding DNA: TGCGCCAGCAGCCCTTGGGGACAGGGGTCTGAAGGCTACACCTTC. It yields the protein CASSPWGQGSEGYTF.

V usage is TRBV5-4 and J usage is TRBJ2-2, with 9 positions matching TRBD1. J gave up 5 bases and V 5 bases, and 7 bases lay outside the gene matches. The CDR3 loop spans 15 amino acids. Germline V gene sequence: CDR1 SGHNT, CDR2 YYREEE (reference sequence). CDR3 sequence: CASRRGQGFTGELFF. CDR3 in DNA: TGTGCCAGCAGACGGGGACAGGGATTTACCGGGGAGCTGTTTTTT.

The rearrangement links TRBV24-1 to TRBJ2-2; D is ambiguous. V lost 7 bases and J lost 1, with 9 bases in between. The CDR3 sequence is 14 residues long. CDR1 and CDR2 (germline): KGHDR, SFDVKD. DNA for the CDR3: TGTGCCACCAGCGCAGAAGTGAACACCGGGGAGCTGTTTTTT. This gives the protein CATSAEVNTGELFF.

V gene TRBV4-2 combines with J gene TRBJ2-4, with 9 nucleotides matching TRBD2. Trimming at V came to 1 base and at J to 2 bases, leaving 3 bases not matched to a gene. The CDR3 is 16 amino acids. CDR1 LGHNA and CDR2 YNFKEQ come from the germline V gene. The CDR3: CASSQAGTSPKNIQYF. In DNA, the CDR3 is TGTGCCAGCAGCCAAGCTGGGACTAGCCCCAAAAACATTCAGTACTTC.